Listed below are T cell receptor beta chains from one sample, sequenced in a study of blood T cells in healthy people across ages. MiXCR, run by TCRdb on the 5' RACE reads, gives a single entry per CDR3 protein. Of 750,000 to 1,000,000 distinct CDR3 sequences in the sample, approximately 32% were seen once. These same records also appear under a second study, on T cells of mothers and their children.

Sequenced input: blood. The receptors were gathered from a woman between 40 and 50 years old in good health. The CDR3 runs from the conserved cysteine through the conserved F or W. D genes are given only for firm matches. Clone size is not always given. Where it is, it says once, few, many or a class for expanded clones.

CDR3nt: TGCAGACCGACTAGCACAGATACGCAGTATTTT
CDR3aa: CRPTSTDTQYF
j_gene: TRBJ2-3
abundance: -
d_gene: -
v_gene: TRBV20-1

CDR3nt: TGCAGTGCTGGCCCGGGGGGGGCAAGGGCAGATACGCAGTATTTT
CDR3aa: CSAGPGGARADTQYF
j_gene: TRBJ2-3
abundance: -
d_gene: TRBD2
v_gene: TRBV20-1

CDR3nt: TGTGCCAGCAGCTCCGGGAGACTCTACGAGCAGTACTTC
CDR3aa: CASSSGRLYEQYF
j_gene: TRBJ2-7
abundance: many
d_gene: -
v_gene: TRBV12-3/TRBV12-4

CDR3nt: TGCAGTGCTAGGGGGCGCTGGGCCTCCTACGAGCAGTACTTC
CDR3aa: CSARGRWASYEQYF
j_gene: TRBJ2-7
abundance: many
d_gene: -
v_gene: TRBV20-1

CDR3nt: TGTGCCAGCAAACCCGATTGGGACGGCCATGAAGCTTTCTTT
CDR3aa: CASKPDWDGHEAFF
j_gene: TRBJ1-1
abundance: -
d_gene: -
v_gene: TRBV28

CDR3nt: TGTGCCAGCACCAAACCTCCGACAGTCTACGAGCAGTTCTTC
CDR3aa: CASTKPPTVYEQFF
j_gene: TRBJ2-1
abundance: -
d_gene: -
v_gene: TRBV12-3/TRBV12-4

CDR3nt: TGTGCCAGCAGCGGAAACTCGGGACACCTTGAAAAACTGTTTTTT
CDR3aa: CASSGNSGHLEKLFF
j_gene: TRBJ1-4
abundance: -
d_gene: -
v_gene: TRBV9

CDR3nt: TGTGCCAGCAGCCCTCAGGACGGGTTATCCTTTGGGCAGTACTTC
CDR3aa: CASSPQDGLSFGQYF
j_gene: TRBJ2-7
abundance: -
d_gene: -
v_gene: TRBV7-2

CDR3nt: TGTGCCAGCAGCGCTGGTGGTCAGCCCCAGCATTTT
CDR3aa: CASSAGGQPQHF
j_gene: TRBJ1-5
abundance: many
d_gene: -
v_gene: TRBV7-6

CDR3nt: TGTGCCAGCAGCGTCTTGGCGCACACTGAAGCTTTCTTT
CDR3aa: CASSVLAHTEAFF
j_gene: TRBJ1-1
abundance: -
d_gene: -
v_gene: TRBV9

CDR3nt: TGCGCCAGCAGCCAGGGCCCAGGAGATACGCAGTATTTT
CDR3aa: CASSQGPGDTQYF
j_gene: TRBJ2-3
abundance: -
d_gene: -
v_gene: TRBV4-3

CDR3nt: TGTGCCAGCGGAATGGGGAGCTCCTACGAGCAGTACTTC
CDR3aa: CASGMGSSYEQYF
j_gene: TRBJ2-7
abundance: many
d_gene: -
v_gene: TRBV7-3

CDR3nt: TGTGCCAGCAGTGAAGCGGGACTCTACGAGCAGTACTTC
CDR3aa: CASSEAGLYEQYF
j_gene: TRBJ2-7
abundance: -
d_gene: -
v_gene: TRBV2

CDR3nt: TGTGCCAGCAGTCCATCGGGACGCCCCTACGAGCAGTACTTC
CDR3aa: CASSPSGRPYEQYF
j_gene: TRBJ2-7
abundance: many
d_gene: -
v_gene: TRBV28

CDR3nt: TGCGCCAGCAGCTCCTACCCGGGACTAGCCCTCGCCGGGGAGCTGTTTTTT
CDR3aa: CASSSYPGLALAGELFF
j_gene: TRBJ2-2
abundance: -
d_gene: TRBD2
v_gene: TRBV4-1

CDR3nt: TGTGCCAGCAGCCAAGAAAGTAGAGGGGGGGCCACAGATACGCAGTATTTT
CDR3aa: CASSQESRGGATDTQYF
j_gene: TRBJ2-3
abundance: -
d_gene: -
v_gene: TRBV4-2

CDR3nt: TGTGCCAGTAGTAAGGGTCGGACAGGGAAAAACGAGCAGTACTTC
CDR3aa: CASSKGRTGKNEQYF
j_gene: TRBJ2-7
abundance: few
d_gene: TRBD1
v_gene: TRBV19

CDR3nt: TGCGCCAGCAGCTTAGGGGGACAGGGGATAGACTACGAGCAGTACTTC
CDR3aa: CASSLGGQGIDYEQYF
j_gene: TRBJ2-7
abundance: few
d_gene: TRBD1
v_gene: TRBV5-1

CDR3nt: TGTGCCAGCAGTTTTGCTAGGAACACTGAAGCTTTCTTT
CDR3aa: CASSFARNTEAFF
j_gene: TRBJ1-1
abundance: -
d_gene: -
v_gene: TRBV28

CDR3nt: TGTGCCAGCAGTTCGACAGGGGGCCCCCTCCGGGTGAGTGAGCAGTTCTTC
CDR3aa: CASSSTGGPLRVSEQFF
j_gene: TRBJ2-1
abundance: -
d_gene: TRBD1
v_gene: TRBV7-2

CDR3nt: TGTGCCAGCAGCTTATCAAATCCGACGGGGGCGGGTGGTGAAAAACTGTTTTTT
CDR3aa: CASSLSNPTGAGGEKLFF
j_gene: TRBJ1-4
abundance: -
d_gene: -
v_gene: TRBV7-8

CDR3nt: TGTGCCAGCAGTCCGAGTGCCAGTTCCTTACCAGATACGCAGTATTTT
CDR3aa: CASSPSASSLPDTQYF
j_gene: TRBJ2-3
abundance: -
d_gene: -
v_gene: TRBV12-3/TRBV12-4

CDR3nt: TGTGCCAGCAGTTTGGGGCTAGGGGGCTCCTACGAGCAGTACTTC
CDR3aa: CASSLGLGGSYEQYF
j_gene: TRBJ2-7
abundance: -
d_gene: -
v_gene: TRBV27

CDR3nt: TGTGCCAGCAGCTTAGGGTGGGCGCTGAGCTCCTACAATGAGCAGTTCTTC
CDR3aa: CASSLGWALSSYNEQFF
j_gene: TRBJ2-1
abundance: -
d_gene: -
v_gene: TRBV7-9

CDR3nt: TGTGCCAGCAGTTTATGGGGTCACGAAGGGGAGACCCAGTACTTC
CDR3aa: CASSLWGHEGETQYF
j_gene: TRBJ2-5
abundance: few
d_gene: -
v_gene: TRBV27

CDR3nt: TGTGCCAGCAGTTTGGGTCGAGGAGGGGCAGAACTGTTTTTT
CDR3aa: CASSLGRGGAELFF
j_gene: TRBJ1-4
abundance: -
d_gene: -
v_gene: TRBV12-3/TRBV12-4

CDR3nt: TGTGCCAGCAGTTTACAGCCGGGGGGCTCTGGGTACGAGCGGTACTTC
CDR3aa: CASSLQPGGSGYERYF
j_gene: TRBJ2-4
abundance: -
d_gene: -
v_gene: TRBV12-3/TRBV12-4

CDR3nt: TGTGCCAGCACCGCGCGGCATCCTAGCACAGATACGCAGTATTTT
CDR3aa: CASTARHPSTDTQYF
j_gene: TRBJ2-3
abundance: few
d_gene: -
v_gene: TRBV6-5

CDR3nt: TGCAGCCCAGCCCCGGGACAAACGAACACCGGGGAGCTGTTTTTT
CDR3aa: CSPAPGQTNTGELFF
j_gene: TRBJ2-2
abundance: -
d_gene: -
v_gene: TRBV29-1

CDR3nt: TGTGCCAGCAGGCTGCCCCCGGGGGCTGGAGAGACCCAGTACTTC
CDR3aa: CASRLPPGAGETQYF
j_gene: TRBJ2-5
abundance: few
d_gene: -
v_gene: TRBV5-8

CDR3nt: TGTGCCAGCAGTTTTCCGGGGGGCGCTTTGAACGAGCAGTACTTC
CDR3aa: CASSFPGGALNEQYF
j_gene: TRBJ2-7
abundance: few
d_gene: -
v_gene: TRBV28

CDR3nt: TGTGCCAGCAGCCCTAGGACTAGCGCTTTCACAGATACGCAGTATTTT
CDR3aa: CASSPRTSAFTDTQYF
j_gene: TRBJ2-3
abundance: -
d_gene: TRBD2
v_gene: TRBV7-2

CDR3nt: TGTGCCACCAGCAGAGGCCCGCAAACTGGCTACACCTTC
CDR3aa: CATSRGPQTGYTF
j_gene: TRBJ1-2
abundance: many
d_gene: -
v_gene: TRBV15

CDR3nt: TGTGCCAGCTCAGATCCGGGAAGAGAATATCAGCCCCAGCATTTT
CDR3aa: CASSDPGREYQPQHF
j_gene: TRBJ1-5
abundance: -
d_gene: -
v_gene: TRBV18

CDR3nt: TGTGCCAGCAGTGACTCCAGGGGGCGAGACATTTACGAGCAGTACTTC
CDR3aa: CASSDSRGRDIYEQYF
j_gene: TRBJ2-7
abundance: many
d_gene: TRBD1
v_gene: TRBV2

CDR3nt: TGTGCCAGTTTCTCGACCCAACCTCCCCTCCTAGGTGAGCAGTTCTTC
CDR3aa: CASFSTQPPLLGEQFF
j_gene: TRBJ2-1
abundance: -
d_gene: -
v_gene: TRBV7-6

CDR3nt: TGTGCCAGCAGCCAAGATCTTGGGGGCGCCTACAATGAGCAGTTCTTC
CDR3aa: CASSQDLGGAYNEQFF
j_gene: TRBJ2-1
abundance: -
d_gene: -
v_gene: TRBV4-2

CDR3nt: TGTGCCAGCAGCTTAGGTAGGACTAGTGAGCCGAGCTCCTACAATGAGCAGTTCTTC
CDR3aa: CASSLGRTSEPSSYNEQFF
j_gene: TRBJ2-1
abundance: few
d_gene: TRBD2
v_gene: TRBV7-2

CDR3nt: TGTGCCAGCAGTTTTCAACACAGCCAAGAGACCCAGTACTTC
CDR3aa: CASSFQHSQETQYF
j_gene: TRBJ2-5
abundance: -
d_gene: -
v_gene: TRBV7-2

CDR3nt: TGTGCCATCAGTGAGGGCAGGGTTGCAGATACGCAGTATTTT
CDR3aa: CAISEGRVADTQYF
j_gene: TRBJ2-3
abundance: many
d_gene: -
v_gene: TRBV10-3